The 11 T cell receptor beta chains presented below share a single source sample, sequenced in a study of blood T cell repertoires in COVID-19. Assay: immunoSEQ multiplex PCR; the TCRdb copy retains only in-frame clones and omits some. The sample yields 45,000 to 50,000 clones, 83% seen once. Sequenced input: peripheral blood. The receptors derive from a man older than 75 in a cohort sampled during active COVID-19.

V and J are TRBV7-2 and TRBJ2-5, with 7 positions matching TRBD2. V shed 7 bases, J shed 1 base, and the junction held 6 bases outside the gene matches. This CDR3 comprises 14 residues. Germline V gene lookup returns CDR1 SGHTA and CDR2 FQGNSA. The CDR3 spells CASNHPGGQETQYF. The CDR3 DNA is TGTGCCAGCAACCACCCGGGGGGCCAAGAGACCCAGTACTTC.

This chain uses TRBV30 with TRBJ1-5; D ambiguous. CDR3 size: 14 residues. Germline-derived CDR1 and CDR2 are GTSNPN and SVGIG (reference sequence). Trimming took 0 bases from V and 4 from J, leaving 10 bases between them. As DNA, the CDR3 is TGTGCCTGGAGTGTATCGGGAGGAAATCAGCCCCAGCATTTT. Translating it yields CAWSVSGGNQPQHF.

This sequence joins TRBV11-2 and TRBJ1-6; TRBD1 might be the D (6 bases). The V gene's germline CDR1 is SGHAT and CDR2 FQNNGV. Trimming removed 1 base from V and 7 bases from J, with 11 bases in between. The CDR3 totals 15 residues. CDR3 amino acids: CASSLGNRANSPLHF. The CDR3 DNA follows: TGTGCCAGCAGCTTAGGGAACAGGGCCAATTCACCCCTCCACTTT.

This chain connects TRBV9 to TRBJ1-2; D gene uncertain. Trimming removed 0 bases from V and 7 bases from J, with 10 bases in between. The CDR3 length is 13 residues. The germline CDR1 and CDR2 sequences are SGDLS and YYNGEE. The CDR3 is CASSVAGGRGYTF. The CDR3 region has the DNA TGTGCCAGCAGCGTAGCTGGTGGGCGTGGCTACACCTTC. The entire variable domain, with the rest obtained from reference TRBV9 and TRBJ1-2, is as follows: DSGVTQTPKHLITATGQRVTLRCSPRSGDLSVYWYQQSLDQGLQFLIQYYNGEERAKGNILERFSAQQFPDLHSELNLSSLELGDSALYFCASSVAGGRGYTFGSGTRLTVV.

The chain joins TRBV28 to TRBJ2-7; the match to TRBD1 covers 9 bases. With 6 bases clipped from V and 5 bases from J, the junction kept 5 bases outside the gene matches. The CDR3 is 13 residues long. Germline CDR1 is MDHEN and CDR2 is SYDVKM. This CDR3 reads CASRGQGSNEQYF. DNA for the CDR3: TGTGCCAGCAGAGGACAGGGGAGCAACGAGCAGTACTTC.

The chain's CDR3 is CASLGLERPYEQYF. DNA of the CDR3: TGTGCCAGCTTAGGACTCGAGAGACCCTACGAGCAGTACTTC. The rearrangement uses TRBV6-6 and TRBJ2-7; a weak D match, TRBD2 (5 bases). V was cut by 8 bases and J by 2 bases, with 16 bases left in between. The CDR3 is 14 residues long. The germline gives CDR1 MNHNY, CDR2 SVGAGI (reference sequence).

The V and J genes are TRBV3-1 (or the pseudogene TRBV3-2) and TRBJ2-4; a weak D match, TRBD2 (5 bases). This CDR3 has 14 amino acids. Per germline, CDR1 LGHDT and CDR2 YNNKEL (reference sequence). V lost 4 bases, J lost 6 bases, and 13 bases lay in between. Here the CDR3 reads CASSPGTRGNIQYF. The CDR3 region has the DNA TGTGCCAGCAGCCCTGGAACCCGGGGAAACATTCAGTACTTC.

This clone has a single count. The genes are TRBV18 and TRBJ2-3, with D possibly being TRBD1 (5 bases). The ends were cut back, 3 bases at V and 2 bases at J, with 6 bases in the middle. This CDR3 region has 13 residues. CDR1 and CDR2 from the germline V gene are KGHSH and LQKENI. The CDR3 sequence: CASSPDNTDTQYF. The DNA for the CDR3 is TGTGCCAGCTCACCGGACAACACAGATACGCAGTATTTT. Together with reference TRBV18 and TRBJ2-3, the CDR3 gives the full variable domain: NAGVMQNPRHLVRRRGQEARLRCSPMKGHSHVYWYRQLPEEGLKFMVYLQKENIIDESGMPKERFSAEFPKEGPSILRIQQVVRGDSAAYFCASSPDNTDTQYFGPGTRLTVL.

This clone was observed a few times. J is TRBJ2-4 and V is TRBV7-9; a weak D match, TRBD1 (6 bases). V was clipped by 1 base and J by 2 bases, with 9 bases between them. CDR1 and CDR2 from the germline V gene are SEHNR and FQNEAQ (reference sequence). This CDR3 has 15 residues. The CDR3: CASSLVGGSKNIQYF. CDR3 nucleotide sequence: TGTGCCAGCAGCTTAGTAGGGGGATCCAAAAACATTCAGTACTTC.

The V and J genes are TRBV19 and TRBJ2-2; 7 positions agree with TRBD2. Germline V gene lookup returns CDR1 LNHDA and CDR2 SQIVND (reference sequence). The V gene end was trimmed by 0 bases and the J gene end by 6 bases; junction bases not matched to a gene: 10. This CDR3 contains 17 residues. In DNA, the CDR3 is TGTGCCAGTAGTATAGATCTAAGGACTAGGGAGGCCGGGGAGCTGTTTTTT. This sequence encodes CASSIDLRTREAGELFF.

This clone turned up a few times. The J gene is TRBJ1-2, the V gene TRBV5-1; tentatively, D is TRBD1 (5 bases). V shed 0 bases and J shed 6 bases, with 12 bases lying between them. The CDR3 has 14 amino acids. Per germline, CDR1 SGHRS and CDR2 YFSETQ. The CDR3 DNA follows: TGCGCCAGCAGCTTGGTGGAGGGGAAGCATGGCTACACCTTC. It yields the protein CASSLVEGKHGYTF.